The 8 T cell receptor beta chains presented below share a single source sample, sequenced in a study of T cell responses to AZD1222 COVID-19 vaccine. The repertoire was sequenced with immunoSEQ multiplex PCR; TCRdb's copy has only in-frame clones and lacks some. The table includes over 110,000 clones, 92% detected once. Material: peripheral blood, obtained 28 days after the second AZD1222 dose. These TCRs come from an adult who received the AZD1222 COVID-19 vaccine.

The CDR3 DNA is TGTGCCAGCAGCAAAGTGGGGGGGGCTTCTGAAGCTTTCTTT. Amino acid sequence: CASSKVGGASEAFF. J is TRBJ1-1 and V is TRBV7-2; D is perhaps TRBD1 (6 bases). The CDR3 has 14 residues. Trimming took off 5 bases at V and 6 bases at J, with 16 bases between the two ends. CDR1 SGHTA and CDR2 FQGNSA come from the germline V gene.

The rearrangement links TRBV7-9 to TRBJ2-7, with 10 bases that match TRBD1. Unmatched junction bases numbered 11, after V lost 8 bases and J lost 7 bases. CDR1 and CDR2 (germline): SEHNR, FQNEAQ (reference sequence). The CDR3 is 14 amino acids. CDR3 protein: CASSSRTGGEEQYF. In DNA, the CDR3 is TGTGCCAGCTCCTCTCGGACAGGGGGGGAGGAGCAGTACTTC.

There are a few counts of this clone. The V and J genes are TRBV4-1 and TRBJ2-7; D unresolved. V dropped 1 base and J dropped 2 bases, with 12 bases sitting between them. The CDR3 sequence is 15 residues long. The germline V gene encodes CDR1 MGHRA and CDR2 YSYEKL. The CDR3 reads CASSQGSHSTYEQYF. CDR3 nucleotides: TGCGCCAGCAGCCAAGGGAGCCATAGTACCTACGAGCAGTACTTC.

The chain combines TRBV19 with TRBJ2-1, with D maybe TRBD1 (5 bases). Per germline, CDR1 LNHDA and CDR2 SQIVND (reference sequence). This CDR3 is 15 amino acids long. The V and J ends lost 6 bases and 4 bases respectively, with 16 bases between them. CDR3 in DNA: TGTGCCAGTAGCCTTGACGGCGCAGGGTACAATGAGCAGTTCTTC. It specifies CASSLDGAGYNEQFF.

The J gene is TRBJ2-1, the V gene TRBV7-9, with D tentatively TRBD1 or TRBD2 (5 bases each). There are 14 residues in the CDR3. The germline gives CDR1 SEHNR, CDR2 FQNEAQ (reference sequence). Trimming took off 0 bases at V and 9 bases at J, with 12 bases between the two ends. The DNA for the CDR3 is TGTGCCAGCAGCTTAGCAGGCAGGGAGATTGAGCAGTTCTTC. As protein: CASSLAGREIEQFF.

This rearrangement joins TRBV4-2 to TRBJ2-1; D gene unclear. Trimming stripped 4 bases from V and 7 bases from J, with 11 bases between. CDR1 is LGHNA, CDR2 YNFKEQ, per germline. The CDR3 is made up of 13 amino acids. CDR3 in DNA: TGTGCCAGCAGCCCCTACAGACTGAATGAGCAGTTCTTC. It encodes CASSPYRLNEQFF.

The DNA of the CDR3 is TGTGCCAGCACCTCCCGGACGGACACTGAAGCTTTCTTT. Protein: CASTSRTDTEAFF. The gene calls are TRBV28 and TRBJ1-1; D remains unclear. V lost 7 bases and J 3 bases, leaving 12 bases between the germline ends. The CDR3 length is 13 residues. Per the germline V gene, CDR1 is MDHEN and CDR2 is SYDVKM.

This chain joins TRBV7-6 and TRBJ1-3; D uncertain. The CDR3 contains 10 residues. Germline V lookup: CDR1 SGHVS, CDR2 FNYEAQ. V gave up 8 bases and J gave up 4 bases, with 3 bases separating them. The DNA for the CDR3 is TGTGCCAGCGGAGGAAACACCATATATTTT. Translating gives CASGGNTIYF.